The 16 T cell receptor beta chains below all came from one sample that was sequenced in a study of cytomegalovirus exposure and HLA in healthy donors. 13 Jbeta primers and 60 Vbeta primers were used for the PCR. The data were produced by immunoSEQ multiplex PCR, yet TCRdb's version contains in-frame clones alone and is incomplete. This table has 200,000 to 250,000 clones, 60% to 80% appearing once. Sequencing was done on a sample of PBMCs. The origin of the receptors is a man aged 18-30 years in good health and CMV-seronegative.

The rearrangement joins TRBV2 to TRBJ2-3; 9 bases agree with TRBD2. This CDR3 is 14 amino acids long. Unmatched junction bases numbered 5, after V lost 4 bases and J lost 6 bases. Germline lookup yields CDR1 SNHLY and CDR2 FYNNEI. This CDR3 is CASSVLAGQDTQYF. For the CDR3, the DNA is TGTGCCAGCAGTGTGCTAGCGGGACAGGATACGCAGTATTTT.

CDR3 sequence: CASSLGRGKETQYF. The CDR3 DNA reads TGTGCCAGCAGCTTAGGACGGGGAAAAGAGACCCAGTACTTC. The rearrangement uses TRBV7-2 and TRBJ2-5; a weak D match, TRBD2 (5 bases). This CDR3 spans 14 amino acids. CDR1 is SGHTA and CDR2 is FQGNSA in the germline V gene. With 1 base removed from V and 3 bases from J, the gap between germline ends came to 9 bases.

The DNA for the CDR3 is TGTGCCAGCAGTGAAGGTCCCTCAGGGGGCACGGGTTTATACGAGCAGTACTTC. As protein: CASSEGPSGGTGLYEQYF. The V and J genes are TRBV6-1 and TRBJ2-7; 8 bases align to TRBD1. V lost 1 base, J lost 4 bases, and 15 bases stayed unmatched. The CDR3 loop spans 18 amino acids. Germline CDR1 and CDR2: MNHNS and SASEGT.

This clone showed up just a few times. This chain uses TRBV11-2 with TRBJ2-2; D gene unclear. CDR3 length equals 16 residues. Trimming removed 0 bases at V and 9 bases at J, with 17 bases between. CDR1 is SGHAT and CDR2 is FQNNGV in the germline V gene. The CDR3 here is CASSLDVVASGRELFF. CDR3 nucleotides: TGTGCCAGCAGCTTAGATGTAGTAGCATCCGGCCGGGAGCTGTTTTTT.

The chain joins TRBV7-2 to TRBJ1-2; tentative D call: TRBD1 (5 bases). Trimming removed 1 base from V and 5 bases from J, with 11 bases in between. CDR1 is SGHTA and CDR2 is FQGNSA in the germline V gene. The CDR3 covers 14 residues. CDR3 nucleotides: TGTGCCAGCAGCTTAGGGGGCGCAGGGTATGGCTACACCTTC. Translation gives CASSLGGAGYGYTF.

The genes are TRBV11-3 and TRBJ2-3, with a tentative D call TRBD1 (6 bases). Germline loops: CDR1 SGHNT, CDR2 YENEEA. This CDR3 has 15 amino acids. Trimming removed 6 bases from V and 4 bases from J, with 17 bases in between. CDR3 residues: CASRPTTGPADTQYF. CDR3 coding DNA: TGTGCCAGCAGGCCGACTACAGGGCCGGCAGATACGCAGTATTTT.

The chain couples TRBV5-1 to TRBJ2-3, with D possibly being TRBD1 (5 bases). Per germline, CDR1 SGHRS and CDR2 YFSETQ. The V gene lost 0 bases and the J gene lost 3 bases, with 11 bases spanning the gap. This CDR3 contains 15 residues. The CDR3 spells CASSLDPGKTDTQYF. The CDR3 DNA is TGCGCCAGCAGCTTGGATCCAGGGAAAACAGATACGCAGTATTTT.

The chain uses TRBV7-3 and TRBJ2-5; TRBD1 matches at 9 bases. Germline values: CDR1 SGHTA, CDR2 FQGTGA. V shed 4 bases, J shed 5 bases, and the junction held 5 bases outside the gene matches. The CDR3 has 14 amino acids. The CDR3 here is CASSSTGGSETQYF. Written as DNA, the CDR3 is TGTGCCAGCAGCTCCACAGGGGGCAGTGAGACCCAGTACTTC.

In its sample, this clone was seen a few times. The chain is built from TRBV7-9 and TRBJ2-2, with D possibly TRBD1 on 5 matching bases. The CDR3 extends over 14 amino acids. V shed 1 base and J shed 7 bases, with 10 bases lying between them. The V gene's germline CDR1 is SEHNR and CDR2 FQNEAQ (reference sequence). The DNA for the CDR3 is TGTGCCAGCAGCTTAGTGGGGCCCAACGGGGAGCTGTTTTTT. This gives the protein CASSLVGPNGELFF. Using reference TRBV7-9 and TRBJ2-2 for the parts outside the CDR3, the full variable domain is DTGVSQNPRHKITKRGQNVTFRCDPISEHNRLYWYRQTLGQGPEFLTYFQNEAQLEKSRLLSDRFSAERPKGSFSTLEIQRTEQGDSAMYLCASSLVGPNGELFFGEGSRLTVL.

The chain has TRBV7-6 and TRBJ2-3; D might be TRBD1 (5 bases). The CDR3 is 20 residues long. Per the germline V gene, CDR1 is SGHVS and CDR2 is FNYEAQ. V shed 5 bases and J shed 5 bases, with 32 bases lying between them. CDR3 bases: TGTGCCAGCAGCCCCATGGGGCAGGCCCCAGGTGCAGATTCACGAGATACGCAGTATTTT. It specifies CASSPMGQAPGADSRDTQYF.

The chain links TRBV19 to TRBJ2-2, with D perhaps matching TRBD1 (5 bases). V lost 2 bases and J lost 9, with 10 bases in between. CDR1 is LNHDA and CDR2 is SQIVND in the germline V gene (reference sequence). There are 13 residues in the CDR3. The CDR3 coding sequence is TGTGCCAGTAGTATACAGGGTGCCTGGGAGCTGTTTTTT. This encodes CASSIQGAWELFF.

DNA for the CDR3: TGCGCCAGCAGCTTGGGGGGACAGGGTAGGTCACCCCTCCACTTT. Encoded protein: CASSLGGQGRSPLHF. The J gene is TRBJ1-6, the V gene TRBV5-1, with 9 bases identical to TRBD1. Germline assignment: CDR1 SGHRS and CDR2 YFSETQ. This CDR3 region has 15 residues. Trimming took 0 bases from V and 10 from J; bases not matched to a gene: 5.

The V call is TRBV6-1, the J call TRBJ2-7, with D perhaps TRBD1 (5 bases). V dropped 3 bases and J dropped 0 bases, with 9 bases sitting between them. This CDR3 region has 14 residues. The V gene's germline CDR1 is MNHNS and CDR2 SASEGT. The chain's CDR3 is CASSDDDSSYEQYF. In DNA, the CDR3 is TGTGCCAGCAGTGATGACGACAGCTCCTACGAGCAGTACTTC.

The chain employs TRBV29-1 and TRBJ2-7, with D possibly being TRBD2 (7 bases). The length of the CDR3 is 12 residues. V was shortened by 6 bases and J by 6 bases, with 15 bases between the two germline ends. Germline V CDR1 and CDR2: SQVTM, ANQGSEA. In DNA form, the CDR3 reads TGCAGCGTCCCCGGGGGGCTCCGCGAGCAGTACTTC. Translation gives CSVPGGLREQYF.

V and J are TRBV18 and TRBJ2-7; D is possibly TRBD1 (6 bases). The germline CDR1 and CDR2 sequences are KGHSH and LQKENI. Between the trimmed V and J ends, which lost 6 bases and 5 bases, there was a span of 14 bases. The CDR3 is made up of 13 amino acids. The CDR3 DNA follows: TGTGCCAGCTCCAAGACAGGAACCCACGAGCAGTACTTC. Its protein product is CASSKTGTHEQYF.

The V gene is TRBV6-5, the J gene TRBJ2-3; D unclear. V was cut by 10 bases and J by 1 base, with 9 bases left in between. Germline lookup yields CDR1 MNHEY and CDR2 SVGAGI. The CDR3 runs 12 residues. The CDR3 spells CATTTGTDTQYF. CDR3 nucleotide sequence: TGTGCCACCACAACCGGCACAGATACGCAGTATTTT.